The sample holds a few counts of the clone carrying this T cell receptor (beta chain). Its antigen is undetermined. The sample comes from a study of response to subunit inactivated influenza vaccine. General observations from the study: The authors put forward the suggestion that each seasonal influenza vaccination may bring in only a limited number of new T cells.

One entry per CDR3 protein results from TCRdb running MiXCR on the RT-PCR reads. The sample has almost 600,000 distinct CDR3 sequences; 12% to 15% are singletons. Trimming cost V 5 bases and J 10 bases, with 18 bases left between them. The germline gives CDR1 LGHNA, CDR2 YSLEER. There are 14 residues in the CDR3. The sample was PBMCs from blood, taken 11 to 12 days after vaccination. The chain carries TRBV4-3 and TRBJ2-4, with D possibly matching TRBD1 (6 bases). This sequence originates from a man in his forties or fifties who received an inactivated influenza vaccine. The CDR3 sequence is CASSASGDNSIQYF. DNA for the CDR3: TGCGCCAGCAGCGCTTCAGGGGATAATTCTATTCAGTACTTC.